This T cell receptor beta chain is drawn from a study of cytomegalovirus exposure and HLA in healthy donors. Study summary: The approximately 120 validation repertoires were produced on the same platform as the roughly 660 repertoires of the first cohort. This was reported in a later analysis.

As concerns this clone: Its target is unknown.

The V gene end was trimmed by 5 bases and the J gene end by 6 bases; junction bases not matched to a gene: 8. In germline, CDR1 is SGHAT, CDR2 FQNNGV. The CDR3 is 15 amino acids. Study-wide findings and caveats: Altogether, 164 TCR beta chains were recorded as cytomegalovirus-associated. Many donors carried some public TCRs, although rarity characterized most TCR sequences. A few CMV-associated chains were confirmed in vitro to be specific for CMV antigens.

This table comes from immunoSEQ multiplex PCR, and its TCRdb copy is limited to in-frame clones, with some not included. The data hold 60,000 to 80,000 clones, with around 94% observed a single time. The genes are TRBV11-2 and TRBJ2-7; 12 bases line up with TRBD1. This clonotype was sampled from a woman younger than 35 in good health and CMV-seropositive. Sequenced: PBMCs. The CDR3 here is CASSQTGTGGGEQYF. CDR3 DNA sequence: TGTGCCAGCAGCCAGACCGGGACAGGGGGCGGCGAGCAGTACTTC.